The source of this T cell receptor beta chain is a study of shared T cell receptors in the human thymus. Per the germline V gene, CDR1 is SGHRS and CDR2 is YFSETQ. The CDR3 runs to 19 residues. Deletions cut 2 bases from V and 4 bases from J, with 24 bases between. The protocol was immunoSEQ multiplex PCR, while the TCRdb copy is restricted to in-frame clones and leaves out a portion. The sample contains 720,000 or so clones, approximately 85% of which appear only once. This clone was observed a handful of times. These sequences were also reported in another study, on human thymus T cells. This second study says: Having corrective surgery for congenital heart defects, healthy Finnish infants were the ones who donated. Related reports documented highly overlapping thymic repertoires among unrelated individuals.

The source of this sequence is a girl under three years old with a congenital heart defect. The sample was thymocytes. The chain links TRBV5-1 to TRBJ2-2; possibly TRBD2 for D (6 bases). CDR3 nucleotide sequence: TGCGCCAGCAGCTTCGTAGCGGTTTCGGCGTTCTTGCCCACCGGGGAGCTGTTTTTT. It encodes CASSFVAVSAFLPTGELFF. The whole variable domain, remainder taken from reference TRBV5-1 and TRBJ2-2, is KAGVTQTPRYLIKTRGQQVTLSCSPISGHRSVSWYQQTPGQGLQFLFEYFSETQRNKGNFPGRFSGRQFSNSRSEMNVSTLELGDSALYLCASSFVAVSAFLPTGELFFGEGSRLTVL.